These 9 T cell receptor beta chains were sequenced from one sample in a study of T cell responses to AZD1222 COVID-19 vaccine. Assay used: immunoSEQ multiplex PCR; TCRdb lists only in-frame clones, some missing. The sample holds nearly 110,000 clones, around 92% seen once. The sequencing here drew on peripheral blood, taken 28 days after the second AZD1222 dose. These receptors originate from an adult who received the AZD1222 COVID-19 vaccine.

This clone was seen a single time. This chain uses TRBV27 with TRBJ1-6; D remains unclear. Trimming removed 8 bases at V and 9 bases at J, with 8 bases between. In germline, CDR1 is MNHEY, CDR2 SMNVEV (reference sequence). The CDR3 totals 11 residues. The DNA of the CDR3 is TGTGCCAGCGGGTCGGGTTCACCCCTCCACTTT. Translation gives CASGSGSPLHF.

CDR3 sequence reads: CASSAEGDRISNYGYTF. In nucleotides, the CDR3 is TGTGCCAGCAGTGCCGAGGGGGACAGGATTTCTAACTATGGCTACACCTTC. The gene calls are TRBV6-1 and TRBJ1-2, with 8 bases aligning to TRBD1. The CDR3 has 17 residues. Germline V gene lookup returns CDR1 MNHNS and CDR2 SASEGT. The V and J ends lost 4 bases and 0 bases, in that order; junction bases with no gene match: 10.

The CDR3 DNA follows: TGTGCCAGCTCACCACCCGTCACCGGGGTGGTAGATGGCTACACCTTC. Amino acid sequence: CASSPPVTGVVDGYTF. The chain employs TRBV18 and TRBJ1-2; D is undetermined. The V end was cut by 0 bases, the J end by 6 bases, with 17 bases between. Per the germline V gene, CDR1 is KGHSH and CDR2 is LQKENI. The CDR3 contains 16 residues.

The sample holds one count of this clone. The chain uses TRBV7-6 and TRBJ2-2, with D possibly matching TRBD1 (6 bases). Germline V gene data show CDR1 as SGHVS and CDR2 as FNYEAQ. The CDR3 runs to 16 residues. V shed 4 bases and J shed 1 base, with 13 bases lying between them. The CDR3 here is CASSWIGTKNTGELFF. The CDR3 DNA follows: TGTGCCAGCAGCTGGATAGGGACAAAGAACACCGGGGAGCTGTTTTTT.

The chain recombines TRBV30 with TRBJ1-4; D gene ambiguous. V dropped 5 bases and J dropped 7 bases, with 17 bases sitting between them. Germline CDR1 reads GTSNPN; CDR2 reads SVGIG (reference sequence). CDR3 length equals 14 residues. The CDR3 here is CAWAFGRGGEKLFF. In DNA form, the CDR3 reads TGTGCCTGGGCCTTTGGGCGGGGTGGTGAAAAACTGTTTTTT.

This clone was detected only once. The V call is TRBV10-3, the J call TRBJ2-1; 8 bases match TRBD1. The CDR3 runs 15 residues. Germline V lookup: CDR1 ENHRY, CDR2 SYGVKD. J was trimmed by 7 bases and V by 3 bases; bases with no gene match: 8. CDR3 sequence reads: CAISDIRQGRNEQFF. CDR3 DNA: TGTGCCATCAGTGATATAAGACAGGGGAGGAATGAGCAGTTCTTC.

This clone has just a few counts. V gene TRBV4-1 combines with J gene TRBJ1-6; tentative D call: TRBD1 (5 bases). V was clipped by 0 bases and J by 8 bases, with 14 bases between them. This CDR3 spans 16 amino acids. Germline values: CDR1 MGHRA, CDR2 YSYEKL. CDR3 DNA sequence: TGCGCCAGCAGCCAAGATCCTGGCAGGGTTGATTCACCCCTCCACTTT. It is translated as CASSQDPGRVDSPLHF.

As concerns this clone: The junction differs from germline at one of its ends, possibly a read error. The genes are TRBV7-6 and TRBJ2-7, with D possibly matching TRBD2 (6 bases). Germline CDR1 and CDR2: SGHVS and FNYEAQ. The CDR3 contains 11 residues. CDR3 protein: CASSPGDLHFF. In DNA, the CDR3 is TGTGCCAGCAGCCCGGGGGACCTCCACTTCTTC.

This rearrangement joins TRBV2 to TRBJ1-1; TRBD1 is a possible D gene (6 bases). The V and J ends lost 7 bases and 7 bases respectively, with 13 bases between them. The CDR3 covers 12 residues. Germline assignment: CDR1 SNHLY and CDR2 FYNNEI. The CDR3 coding sequence is TGTGCCAGCAAGCGGGGGGCGCGTGAAGCTTTCTTT. Encoded protein: CASKRGAREAFF. The variable domain in full, with the rest retrieved from reference TRBV2 and TRBJ1-1, is EPEVTQTPSHQVTQMGQEVILRCVPISNHLYFYWYRQILGQKVEFLVSFYNNEISEKSEIFDDQFSVERPDGSNFTLKIRSTKLEDSAMYFCASKRGAREAFFGQGTRLTVV.